The present entry profiles one T cell receptor (beta chain) with its context. Its antigen remains unidentified. CD4+ cells underwent separation, giving CD45RA+ naive and CD45RA-negative memory subsets. Using about 220 ng DNA, approximately 30,000 T cell genomes, the sorted-subset replicate PCRs were run. Some clones are missing from TCRdb's copy, which holds only in-frame ones; the method was immunoSEQ multiplex PCR. The sample consists of roughly 1 million clones, about three quarters of them appearing once. This entry belongs to a study of shared clonotypes between healthy human individuals. Study-wide results and limits: Only blood was sampled, and tissue TCR repertoires likely differ from blood ones.

The CDR3 is 14 amino acids. CDR1 MGHRA and CDR2 YSYEKL come from the germline V gene. Germline trimming cut 3 bases from V and 3 bases from J; bases unmatched to any gene: 3. The sequencing input was memory CD4+ T cells sorted from blood. Subset defined: CD45RA-negative fraction. The receptor comes from a young man in good health. The chain joins TRBV4-1 to TRBJ2-5, with TRBD2 matching over 8 bases. In DNA, the CDR3 is TGCGCCAGCAGCCAGACGGGAGGGGAAGAGACCCAGTACTTC. Amino acid sequence: CASSQTGGEETQYF.